The next 14 T cell receptor beta chains were all read from a single sample in a study of CD8 T cells in ankylosing spondylitis. TCRdb ran MiXCR on the 5' RACE reads and lists one entry per CDR3 protein. The profile shows about 240,000 distinct CDR3 sequences, 8.6% of them singletons. The sample was blood, either unsorted or a sorted T cell fraction (not recorded which). These receptors all come from a male donor with ankylosing spondylitis or in good health (not recorded which).

Many counts were recorded for this clonotype. This chain joins TRBV5-1 and TRBJ1-2; a weak D match, TRBD1 (6 bases). The germline V gene encodes CDR1 SGHRS and CDR2 YFSETQ. There are 12 residues in the CDR3. Trimming shortened V by 2 bases and J by 8 bases, and 10 bases separated the two germline ends. The CDR3 nucleotides read TGCGCCAGCAGCTTAAACAGGGAGGGCTACACCTTC. This translates into CASSLNREGYTF.

This clonotype was picked up one time. The chain carries TRBV6-2 or TRBV6-3 and TRBJ1-4; D possibly corresponds to TRBD1 (5 bases). The CDR3 has 14 amino acids. Germline-derived CDR1 and CDR2 are MNHEY and SVGEGT. Trimming shortened V by 2 bases and J by 8 bases, and 12 bases separated the two germline ends. CDR3 amino acids: CASSYPRTTEKLFF. DNA for the CDR3: TGTGCCAGCAGTTACCCCCGGACAACGGAAAAACTGTTTTTT.

This clonotype was observed at least ten times. The chain links TRBV7-9 to TRBJ1-1; 8 nucleotides line up with TRBD1. Germline V gives CDR1 SEHNR, CDR2 FQNEAQ (reference sequence). The CDR3 has 15 residues. V dropped 5 bases and J dropped 3; count of bases not matched to a gene: 8. The chain's CDR3 is CASSPIQGADTEAFF. CDR3 coding DNA: TGTGCCAGCAGCCCTATCCAGGGGGCGGACACTGAAGCTTTCTTT. Based on the CDR3 plus reference TRBV7-9 and TRBJ1-1, the full variable domain is DTGVSQNPRHKITKRGQNVTFRCDPISEHNRLYWYRQTLGQGPEFLTYFQNEAQLEKSRLLSDRFSAERPKGSFSTLEIQRTEQGDSAMYLCASSPIQGADTEAFFGQGTRLTVV.

There are many counts of this clonotype. The rearrangement joins TRBV12-5 to TRBJ2-2; D gene ambiguous. Germline loops: CDR1 LGHNT, CDR2 FRNRAP. V was pared by 2 bases and J by 1 base, with 8 bases between. This CDR3 contains 15 residues. CDR3 sequence: CASGLSAGNTGELFF. The DNA for the CDR3 is TGTGCTAGTGGTTTGTCGGCAGGGAACACCGGGGAGCTGTTTTTT.

This clonotype was counted many times. The rearrangement uses TRBV29-1 and TRBJ2-2; TRBD1 agrees at 9 bases. The CDR3 has 18 amino acids. Germline trimming cut 0 bases from V and 5 bases from J; bases unmatched to any gene: 13. Germline values: CDR1 SQVTM, CDR2 ANQGSEA. CDR3 sequence (DNA): TGCAGCGTTGAAGATTCCCCCACAGGGGGCGAGTGGACCGGGGAGCTGTTTTTT. Translation gives CSVEDSPTGGEWTGELFF.

This clonotype appeared many times. The chain recombines TRBV5-6 with TRBJ2-1; a possible D gene is TRBD2 (7 bases). The length of the CDR3 is 15 residues. Germline V gives CDR1 SGHDT, CDR2 YYEEEE. Trimming removed 2 bases at V and 7 bases at J, with 16 bases between. CDR3 in DNA: TGTGCCAGCAGCTTACGCGGGGGCCATTATAATGAGCAGTTCTTC. It yields the protein CASSLRGGHYNEQFF. The variable domain in full, completed from reference TRBV5-6 and TRBJ2-1, reads DAGVTQSPTHLIKTRGQQVTLRCSPKSGHDTVSWYQQALGQGPQFIFQYYEEEERQRGNFPDRFSGHQFPNYSSELNVNALLLGDSALYLCASSLRGGHYNEQFFGPGTRLTVL.

This clonotype came up many times. The J gene is TRBJ1-1, the V gene TRBV7-9; D remains unclear. In germline, CDR1 is SEHNR, CDR2 FQNEAQ (reference sequence). The ends were cut back, 2 bases at V and 1 base at J, with 11 bases in the middle. The CDR3 has 15 amino acids. The DNA for the CDR3 is TGTGCCAGCAGCTTATTACTATGGTCGAACACTGAAGCTTTCTTT. The encoded protein is CASSLLLWSNTEAFF. Complete variable domain (other parts from reference TRBV7-9 and TRBJ1-1): DTGVSQNPRHKITKRGQNVTFRCDPISEHNRLYWYRQTLGQGPEFLTYFQNEAQLEKSRLLSDRFSAERPKGSFSTLEIQRTEQGDSAMYLCASSLLLWSNTEAFFGQGTRLTVV.

This clonotype was seen many times. The chain combines TRBV30 with TRBJ2-7; the match to TRBD2 covers 8 bases. This CDR3 region has 12 residues. Germline values: CDR1 GTSNPN, CDR2 SVGIG (reference sequence). With 8 bases clipped from V and 5 bases from J, the junction kept 8 bases outside the gene matches. This chain's CDR3 is CATTAGGNEQYF. CDR3 in DNA: TGTGCCACCACGGCGGGGGGAAACGAGCAGTACTTC.

This clonotype was counted many times. This chain connects TRBV5-1 to TRBJ2-4, with 8 positions matching TRBD2. This CDR3 comprises 16 residues. Germline assignment: CDR1 SGHRS and CDR2 YFSETQ. With 4 bases clipped from V and 1 base from J, the junction kept 7 bases outside the gene matches. This CDR3 reads CASSITTSAAKNIQYF. In DNA form, the CDR3 reads TGCGCCAGCAGCATTACGACTAGCGCGGCCAAAAACATTCAGTACTTC.

Ten or more counts support this clonotype. The chain has TRBV7-2 and TRBJ2-3, with 10 bases matching TRBD2. Germline trimming cut 3 bases from V and 1 base from J; bases unmatched to any gene: 4. Germline lookup yields CDR1 SGHTA and CDR2 FQGNSA. The CDR3 has 16 amino acids. As DNA, the CDR3 is TGTGCCAGCAGCTTCCGGACTAGCGGCCGCACAGATACGCAGTATTTT. Residues: CASSFRTSGRTDTQYF.

Many counts were recorded for this clonotype. V gene TRBV7-2 combines with J gene TRBJ1-2; D is undetermined. V lost 0 bases, J lost 6 bases, and 8 bases lay in between. The length of the CDR3 is 13 residues. Germline V gives CDR1 SGHTA, CDR2 FQGNSA. CDR3 protein: CASSLAFTDGYTF. Written as DNA, the CDR3 is TGTGCCAGCAGCTTAGCTTTCACGGATGGCTACACCTTC.

V and J are TRBV20-1 and TRBJ2-1, with D uncertain. Trimming pared 0 bases from V and 6 bases from J, leaving 15 bases between. Germline CDR1 is DFQATT and CDR2 is SNEGSKA (reference sequence). This CDR3 region has 15 residues. The CDR3 sequence is CSARDWTASGNEQFF. CDR3 DNA sequence: TGCAGTGCTAGAGATTGGACGGCCTCGGGCAATGAGCAGTTCTTC.

About this clonotype itself: This may stem from a read error, because a much larger clone lies one nucleotide away. V usage is TRBV5-6 and J usage is TRBJ2-7; no reliable D call. CDR1 is SGHDT, CDR2 YYEEEE, per germline. The V end lost 1 base, the J end lost 1 base, and 6 bases lay between the germline ends. CDR3 size: 13 residues. In DNA, the CDR3 is TGTGCCAGCAGCTTGTGGGGTTCCTACGAGCAGTACTTC. It translates to CASSLWGSYEQYF.

The V and J genes are TRBV4-1 and TRBJ2-5, with 11 bases fitting TRBD1. The germline V gene has CDR1 MGHRA and CDR2 YSYEKL. Trimming took 0 bases from V and 3 from J; bases not matched to a gene: 9. The CDR3 covers 18 residues. This chain's CDR3 is CASSQEFGRTGGEETQYF. DNA of the CDR3: TGCGCCAGCAGCCAAGAGTTTGGAAGGACAGGGGGCGAAGAGACCCAGTACTTC.